The source of this T cell receptor beta chain is a study of shared clonotypes between healthy human individuals. Some clones are missing from TCRdb's copy, which holds only in-frame ones; the method was immunoSEQ multiplex PCR. Of 2 million to 2.5 million clones listed, 85% to 95% are singletons. The count of this clone is one. Its specificity is unknown. V was cut by 4 bases and J by 2 bases, with 17 bases left in between. The CDR3 sequence is 16 residues long. Germline V lookup: CDR1 SGHRS, CDR2 YFSETQ. Findings and caveats of the study: A handful of donors held about 5% of naive CD4 clonotypes in common.

This clonotype was sampled from a man aged 18 to 29 in good health. Some clones in this sample may be carry-over from other donors' samples. This chain joins TRBV5-1 and TRBJ2-3; D assignment may be TRBD1 or TRBD2 (6 bases each). Material: naive CD4+ T cells from PBMCs. Subset specified: CD45RA+ positively selected. DNA for the CDR3: TGCGCCAGCAGCCTTGAAGGGGGGACTCCCACAGATACGCAGTATTTT. It yields the protein CASSLEGGTPTDTQYF.